The rows below give T cell receptor beta chains drawn from one sample of a study of blood T cells in healthy people across ages. TCRdb processed the 5' RACE reads anew with MiXCR; each CDR3 protein has one entry. The data contain about 1.6 million distinct CDR3 sequences, about 31% of them singletons. Sequenced sample: blood. These receptors were taken from a woman aged 25 to 39 in good health. Each CDR3 is given with its conserved first and last residue. D genes are given only for firm matches. Clone size is shown for a subset of rows, as once, few, many or a class of expanded clone.

D gene | clone size | J gene | V gene | CDR3 protein | CDR3 DNA
NA | many | TRBJ2-1 | TRBV7-2 | CASSSSGLNEQFF | TGTGCCAGCAGCTCCTCGGGCCTTAATGAGCAGTTCTTC
NA | NA | TRBJ1-5 | TRBV12-3/TRBV12-4 | CASSPGVYQPQHF | TGTGCCAGCAGCCCAGGTGTTTATCAGCCCCAGCATTTT
NA | few | TRBJ2-3 | TRBV9 | CASSVGGAPSTDTQYF | TGTGCCAGCAGCGTAGGGGGAGCGCCCAGCACAGATACGCAGTATTTT
NA | NA | TRBJ1-2 | TRBV30 | CAWTSARVPGGGYTF | TGTGCCTGGACTTCCGCCCGGGTCCCAGGTGGAGGCTACACCTTC
TRBD2 | few | TRBJ2-5 | TRBV20-1 | CSARASGYGETQYF | TGCAGTGCTAGGGCTAGCGGGTACGGGGAGACCCAGTACTTC
NA | NA | TRBJ2-7 | TRBV9 | CASSVGGTLSYEQYF | TGTGCCAGCAGCGTAGGAGGCACCCTCTCCTACGAGCAGTACTTC
NA | few | TRBJ2-7 | TRBV6-1 | CASSGQQYYEQYF | TGTGCCAGCAGTGGTCAACAGTACTACGAGCAGTACTTC
TRBD2 | few | TRBJ2-1 | TRBV20-1 | CSANTPGLAAVNEQFF | TGCAGTGCTAATACCCCCGGACTAGCGGCTGTCAATGAGCAGTTCTTC
NA | NA | TRBJ2-3 | TRBV5-5 | CASSSGGPGFRTDTQYF | TGTGCCAGCAGCTCGGGGGGCCCAGGGTTTCGCACAGATACGCAGTATTTT
TRBD2 | NA | TRBJ2-3 | TRBV5-1 | CASRGLAGPDTQYF | TGCGCCAGCAGGGGACTAGCGGGGCCAGATACGCAGTATTTT
NA | many | TRBJ2-7 | TRBV20-1 | CSASWGGQPYEQYF | TGCAGTGCTAGCTGGGGGGGACAACCCTACGAGCAGTACTTC
NA | NA | TRBJ1-1 | TRBV27 | CASSFRRGLEAFF | TGTGCCAGCAGTTTCCGCAGGGGACTTGAAGCTTTCTTT
NA | NA | TRBJ1-2 | TRBV3-1 | CASSPGPSDYGYTF | TGTGCCAGCAGCCCCGGCCCATCAGACTATGGCTACACCTTC
NA | once | TRBJ2-4 | TRBV28 | CASNPTGEIAKNIQYF | TGTGCCAGCAATCCGACAGGAGAGATAGCCAAAAACATTCAGTACTTC
NA | few | TRBJ2-7 | TRBV20-1 | CSAGESYEQYF | TGCAGTGCTGGGGAGTCCTACGAGCAGTACTTC
TRBD2 | many | TRBJ2-1 | TRBV5-5 | CASSLAGTSSPHNEQFF | TGTGCCAGCAGCTTGGCAGGGACTAGTAGTCCCCACAATGAGCAGTTCTTC
TRBD1 | NA | TRBJ2-2 | TRBV3-1 | CASSGLTGVYTGELFF | TGTGCCAGCAGCGGCTTGACAGGGGTCTACACCGGGGAGCTGTTTTTT
NA | few | TRBJ2-7 | TRBV9 | CASSVGGGRTYEQYF | TGTGCCAGCAGCGTAGGGGGCGGGCGCACCTACGAGCAGTACTTC
NA | few | TRBJ1-1 | TRBV20-1 | CSASWGVNTEAFF | TGCAGTGCTTCTTGGGGGGTAAACACTGAAGCTTTCTTT
NA | once | TRBJ2-7 | TRBV6-5 | CASSYNGQESYEQYF | TGTGCCAGCAGTTATAATGGACAAGAATCCTACGAGCAGTACTTC
NA | NA | TRBJ2-7 | TRBV27 | CASSPYRKVLEEQYF | TGTGCCAGCAGTCCATACCGGAAAGTCCTGGAGGAGCAGTACTTC
NA | few | TRBJ1-2 | TRBV9 | CASSVDRAQGYGYTF | TGTGCCAGCAGCGTGGACCGGGCCCAAGGCTATGGCTACACCTTC
NA | NA | TRBJ2-7 | TRBV20-1 | CSAYLPDSYEQYF | TGCAGTGCCTACCTCCCGGACTCCTACGAGCAGTACTTC
NA | NA | TRBJ2-7 | TRBV7-7 | CASSLEVGALYEQYF | TGTGCCAGCAGCTTAGAAGTGGGGGCCCTCTACGAGCAGTACTTC
TRBD1 | NA | TRBJ2-5 | TRBV28 | CASRHTGGAGETQYF | TGTGCCAGCAGACACACAGGGGGCGCCGGAGAGACCCAGTACTTC
NA | few | TRBJ1-2 | TRBV9 | CATSPGECNGYTF | TGTGCCACGAGCCCGGGGGAATGCAATGGCTACACCTTC
TRBD2 | few | TRBJ2-1 | TRBV12-3/TRBV12-4 | CASSLVLAGDPYNEQFF | TGTGCCAGCAGTTTGGTTCTAGCGGGAGACCCCTACAATGAGCAGTTCTTC
TRBD2 | few | TRBJ2-1 | TRBV20-1 | CSARTSGRAFGHEQFF | TGCAGTGCCAGGACTAGCGGGAGGGCCTTTGGCCATGAGCAGTTCTTC
NA | NA | TRBJ2-5 | TRBV20-1 | CSVWAAFQETQYF | TGCAGTGTATGGGCAGCCTTTCAAGAGACCCAGTACTTC
NA | few | TRBJ1-6 | TRBV5-1 | CASSLTGKHSPLHF | TGCGCCAGCAGCCTGACAGGAAAACATTCACCCCTCCACTTT
NA | NA | TRBJ1-1 | TRBV11-2 | CASSYLLTEAFF | TGTGCCAGCAGCTACCTTCTCACTGAAGCTTTCTTT
NA | few | TRBJ2-1 | TRBV11-2 | CASSLSGFWDEQFF | TGTGCCAGCAGCTTATCGGGCTTTTGGGATGAGCAGTTCTTC